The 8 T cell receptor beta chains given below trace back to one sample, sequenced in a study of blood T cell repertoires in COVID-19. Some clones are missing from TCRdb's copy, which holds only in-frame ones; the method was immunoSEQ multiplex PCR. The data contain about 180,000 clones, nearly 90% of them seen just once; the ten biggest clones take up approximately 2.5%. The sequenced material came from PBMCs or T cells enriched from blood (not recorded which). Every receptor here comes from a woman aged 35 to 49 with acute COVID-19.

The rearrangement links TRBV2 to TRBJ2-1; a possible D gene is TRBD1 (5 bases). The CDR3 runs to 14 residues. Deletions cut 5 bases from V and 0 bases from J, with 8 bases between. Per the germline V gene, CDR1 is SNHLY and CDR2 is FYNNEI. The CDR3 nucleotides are TGTGCCAGCAGTTTACAGGTCTCCTACAATGAGCAGTTCTTC. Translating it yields CASSLQVSYNEQFF.

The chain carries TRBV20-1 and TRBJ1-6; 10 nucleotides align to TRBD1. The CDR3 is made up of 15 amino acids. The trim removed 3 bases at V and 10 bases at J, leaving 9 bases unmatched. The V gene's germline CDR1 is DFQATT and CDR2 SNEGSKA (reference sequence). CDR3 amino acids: CSASDHGQGESPLHF. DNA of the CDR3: TGCAGTGCTAGTGATCACGGACAGGGGGAGTCACCCCTCCACTTT.

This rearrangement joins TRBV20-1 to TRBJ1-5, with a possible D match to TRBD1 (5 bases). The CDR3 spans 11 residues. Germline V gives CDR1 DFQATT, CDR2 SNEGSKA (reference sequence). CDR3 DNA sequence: TGCAGATCGACAGGCAATCAGCCCCAGCATTTT. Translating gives CRSTGNQPQHF.

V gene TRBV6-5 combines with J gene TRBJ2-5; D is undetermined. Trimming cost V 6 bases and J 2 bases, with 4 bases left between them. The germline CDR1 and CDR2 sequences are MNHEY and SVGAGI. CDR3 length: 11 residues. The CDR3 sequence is CASRRQETQYF. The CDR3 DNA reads TGTGCCAGCAGGCGGCAAGAGACCCAGTACTTC.

CDR3 nucleotide sequence: TGTGCCAGCAGTTTACTACCCAGGGGGCTTGGTAATGAAAAACTGTTTTTT. Translated, it gives CASSLLPRGLGNEKLFF. The rearrangement joins TRBV7-6 to TRBJ1-4, with 8 bases matching TRBD1. The CDR3 length is 17 residues. Germline assignment: CDR1 SGHVS and CDR2 FNYEAQ. Trimming at V came to 6 bases and at J to 4 bases, leaving 13 bases not matched to a gene. Complete variable domain (other parts from reference TRBV7-6 and TRBJ1-4): GAGVSQSPRYKVTKRGQDVALRCDPISGHVSLYWYRQALGQGPEFLTYFNYEAQQDKSGLPNDRFSAERPEGSISTLTIQRTEQRDSAMYRCASSLLPRGLGNEKLFFGSGTQLSVL.

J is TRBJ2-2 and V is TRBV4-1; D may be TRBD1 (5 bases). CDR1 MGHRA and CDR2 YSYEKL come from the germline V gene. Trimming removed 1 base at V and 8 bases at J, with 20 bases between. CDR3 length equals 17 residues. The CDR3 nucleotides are TGCGCCAGCAGCCAAGGAAGGGGAAGGGCCTGGGGAGGGGAGCTGTTTTTT. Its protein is CASSQGRGRAWGGELFF.

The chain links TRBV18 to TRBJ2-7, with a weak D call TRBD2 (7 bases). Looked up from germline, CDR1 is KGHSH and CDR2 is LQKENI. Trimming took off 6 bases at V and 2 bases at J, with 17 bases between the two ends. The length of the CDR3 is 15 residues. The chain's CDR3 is CASSSTGTTTYEQYF. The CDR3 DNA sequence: TGTGCCAGCTCCTCAACAGGGACTACGACCTACGAGCAGTACTTC.

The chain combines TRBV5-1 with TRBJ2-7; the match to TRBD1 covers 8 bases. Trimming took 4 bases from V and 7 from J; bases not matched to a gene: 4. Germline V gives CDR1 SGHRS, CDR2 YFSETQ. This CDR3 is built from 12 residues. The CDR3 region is CASSTTGGEQYF. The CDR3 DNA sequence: TGCGCCAGCAGCACCACAGGGGGGGAGCAGTACTTC.